The 16 T cell receptor beta chains below all came from one sample that was sequenced in a study of T cell changes during pregnancy in multiple sclerosis. TCRdb keeps only in-frame clones here, not all; method: immunoSEQ multiplex PCR. The data contain approximately 31,000 clones, around 91% of them singletons. This material consisted of CD8+ T cells from peripheral blood mononuclear cells, taken in the second trimester of pregnancy. The source is a female donor with multiple sclerosis, enrolled in a pregnancy study.

Only one count was recorded for this clone. This chain connects TRBV29-1 to TRBJ2-1; D possibly corresponds to TRBD1 (6 bases). The V gene lost 0 bases and the J gene lost 12 bases, with 27 bases spanning the gap. Germline assignment: CDR1 SQVTM and CDR2 ANQGSEA. This CDR3 comprises 17 residues. The CDR3 region has the DNA TGCAGCGTTGAAGAGGAACCCAGGGGCGCGCGTGGTTATGTGCAGTTCTTC. Translation: CSVEEEPRGARGYVQFF.

CDR3 sequence reads: CASSPPRLAGASYEQYF. CDR3 nucleotides: TGTGCCAGCAGTCCCCCCCGACTAGCGGGAGCCTCCTACGAGCAGTACTTC. The rearrangement uses TRBV6-4 and TRBJ2-7, with TRBD2 matching 12 bases. V lost 5 bases and J lost 0; bases outside the gene matches: 8. The germline V gene has CDR1 MRHNA and CDR2 SNTAGT. This CDR3 contains 17 residues.

The CDR3 reads CASSSRREVTYEQYF. CDR3 DNA: TGTGCCAGCAGCTCAAGGCGGGAGGTAACCTACGAGCAGTACTTC. The J gene is TRBJ2-7, the V gene TRBV27, with 8 bases fitting TRBD2. This CDR3 region has 15 residues. With V trimmed by 6 bases and J by 2 bases, 9 bases remained unmatched. Germline CDR1 reads MNHEY; CDR2 reads SMNVEV (reference sequence).

The chain recombines TRBV28 with TRBJ2-3, with 9 bases lining up with TRBD2. The CDR3 is 19 residues long. V shed 1 base, J shed 2 bases, and the junction held 13 bases outside the gene matches. Germline lookup yields CDR1 MDHEN and CDR2 SYDVKM. The CDR3: CASSLLGTSLSTNTDTQYF. The DNA for the CDR3 is TGTGCCAGCAGTTTATTAGGGACTAGCCTATCCACGAACACAGATACGCAGTATTTT.

V usage is TRBV4-3 and J usage is TRBJ2-1; 8 nucleotides match TRBD2. CDR1 LGHNA and CDR2 YSLEER come from the germline V gene. This CDR3 contains 18 residues. V trimming: 5 bases; J trimming: 3 bases; junction bases outside the gene matches: 15. The CDR3 sequence: CASSADPPLAEFYNEQFF. The CDR3 nucleotides read TGCGCCAGCAGCGCAGACCCCCCACTAGCGGAGTTCTACAATGAGCAGTTCTTC.

The chain combines TRBV4-1 with TRBJ2-5, with 10 bases matching TRBD2. The junction had 3 bases not matched to a gene; V was cut back by 1 base and J by 1 base. Germline V lookup: CDR1 MGHRA, CDR2 YSYEKL. The length of the CDR3 is 16 residues. CDR3 DNA: TGCGCCAGCAGCCAAGTACCTAGCGGGAGCCAAGAGACCCAGTACTTC. Its protein is CASSQVPSGSQETQYF.

The chain links TRBV9 to TRBJ1-4; 7 nucleotides line up with TRBD1. CDR1 SGDLS and CDR2 YYNGEE come from the germline V gene. J gave up 0 bases and V 0 bases, and 5 bases lay outside the gene matches. There are 17 residues in the CDR3. The chain's CDR3 is CASSVDSGTATNEKLFF. In DNA, the CDR3 is TGTGCCAGCAGCGTAGATTCGGGGACAGCAACTAATGAAAAACTGTTTTTT. Based on the CDR3 plus reference TRBV9 and TRBJ1-4, the full variable domain is DSGVTQTPKHLITATGQRVTLRCSPRSGDLSVYWYQQSLDQGLQFLIQYYNGEERAKGNILERFSAQQFPDLHSELNLSSLELGDSALYFCASSVDSGTATNEKLFFGSGTQLSVL.

The CDR3 sequence: CASSLTSGINNEQFF. CDR3 DNA sequence: TGTGCCAGCAGCCTAACTAGCGGAATCAACAATGAGCAGTTCTTC. This rearrangement joins TRBV7-2 to TRBJ2-1; 8 nucleotides agree with TRBD2. Germline assignment: CDR1 SGHTA and CDR2 FQGNSA. The V gene end was trimmed by 5 bases and the J gene end by 5 bases; junction bases not matched to a gene: 8. The CDR3 spans 15 residues.

This rearrangement joins TRBV4-3 to TRBJ2-1; possibly TRBD2 for D (6 bases). Germline loops: CDR1 LGHNA, CDR2 YSLEER. V was trimmed by 4 bases and J by 6 bases, leaving 10 bases between them. The CDR3 consists of 13 residues. Here the CDR3 reads CASSLGTLNEQFF. The CDR3 nucleotides are TGCGCCAGCAGCCTAGGGACTCTCAATGAGCAGTTCTTC.

The chain joins TRBV19 to TRBJ2-1; no clear D gene. There are 15 residues in the CDR3. The germline V gene encodes CDR1 LNHDA and CDR2 SQIVND (reference sequence). The V gene lost 4 bases and the J gene lost 0 bases, with 10 bases spanning the gap. This CDR3 reads CASSNLDSSYNEQFF. In nucleotides, the CDR3 is TGTGCCAGTAGTAACCTCGACTCCTCCTACAATGAGCAGTTCTTC.

This clone was recorded once. V gene TRBV7-9 combines with J gene TRBJ2-7; TRBD2 agrees at 10 bases. Germline-derived CDR1 and CDR2 are SEHNR and FQNEAQ (reference sequence). The CDR3 totals 18 residues. Trimming took 0 bases from V and 4 from J; bases not matched to a gene: 12. The chain's CDR3 is CASSLAPRSGRAVYEQYF. The CDR3 coding sequence is TGTGCCAGCAGCTTAGCTCCTAGAAGCGGGAGGGCCGTGTACGAGCAGTACTTC.

This clone was recorded once. The CDR3 region has the DNA TGTGCCAGCAGTGAACGGTCTACTGGGGCCAACGTCCTGACTTTC. Translating gives CASSERSTGANVLTF. The rearrangement joins TRBV6-1 to TRBJ2-6; D call uncertain. Trimming took 2 bases from V and 2 from J, leaving 7 bases between them. This CDR3 region has 15 residues. From germline, CDR1 is MNHNS and CDR2 SASEGT.

The rearrangement uses TRBV5-1 and TRBJ2-7; a weak D match, TRBD2 (5 bases). The CDR3 totals 15 residues. With 2 bases removed from V and 3 bases from J, the gap between germline ends came to 15 bases. Germline V gives CDR1 SGHRS, CDR2 YFSETQ. CDR3: CASSFSILGGYEQYF. CDR3 bases: TGCGCCAGCAGCTTTTCCATCCTAGGAGGCTACGAGCAGTACTTC.

The genes are TRBV6-6 and TRBJ1-1, with D tentatively TRBD1 (6 bases). This CDR3 is built from 16 residues. CDR1 MNHNY and CDR2 SVGAGI come from the germline V gene (reference sequence). Trimming removed 2 bases from V and 0 bases from J, with 13 bases in between. CDR3 bases: TGTGCCAGCAGTTACCCTTGGACAGTTATGAACACTGAAGCTTTCTTT. It encodes CASSYPWTVMNTEAFF.

This chain uses TRBV6-1 with TRBJ2-3; D remains ambiguous. The V and J ends lost 3 bases and 1 base respectively, with 5 bases between them. Germline lookup yields CDR1 MNHNS and CDR2 SASEGT. This CDR3 spans 13 amino acids. CDR3 sequence: CASSELRTDTQYF. The CDR3 DNA is TGTGCCAGCAGTGAGCTACGCACAGATACGCAGTATTTT.

The chain has TRBV11-2 and TRBJ2-3, with 12 bases fitting TRBD2. Germline V CDR1 and CDR2: SGHAT, FQNNGV. The CDR3 consists of 14 residues. V shed 8 bases, J shed 5 bases, and the junction held 5 bases outside the gene matches. The chain's CDR3 is CASETSGRRDTQYF. The CDR3 bases are TGTGCCAGCGAAACTAGCGGGAGGAGAGATACGCAGTATTTT.